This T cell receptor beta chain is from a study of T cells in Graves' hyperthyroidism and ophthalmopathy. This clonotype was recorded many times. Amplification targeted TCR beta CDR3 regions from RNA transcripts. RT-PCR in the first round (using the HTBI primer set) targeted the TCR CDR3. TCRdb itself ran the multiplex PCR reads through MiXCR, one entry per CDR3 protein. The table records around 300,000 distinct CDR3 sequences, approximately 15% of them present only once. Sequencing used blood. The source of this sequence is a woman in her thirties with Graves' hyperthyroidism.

The CDR3 nucleotides are TGTGCCAGCAGTGATTGGGGCGGCACCGGGGAGCTGTTTTTT. As protein: CASSDWGGTGELFF. The gene calls are TRBV6-1 and TRBJ2-2, with D possibly being TRBD1 (5 bases). Trimming removed 3 bases at V and 4 bases at J, with 9 bases between. Germline CDR1 is MNHNS and CDR2 is SASEGT. CDR3 length equals 14 residues.